What follows describes a single TCR beta chain. The antigen it recognizes is unknown. Base qualities are not recorded, but no much larger clone differs from it by a single base. From a lookup of the germline V gene, CDR1 and CDR2 are SGHDT and YYEEEE. Germline trimming: 4 bases from V, 1 base from J; junction bases outside gene matches: 6. There are 15 amino acids in the CDR3, from cysteine to phenylalanine inclusive. The kept DNA is CDR3 alone, 45 bases in frame from the first base. The data were obtained in a study of regulatory T cells in long-lasting Graves disease (dated by TCRdb to 2020 to 2023). For context, the study as a whole: Newly diagnosed Graves' disease patients had taken antithyroid drugs for less than 3 months. This study used TCR sequencing and RNA sequencing of peripheral blood to compare persistent Graves' disease patients against newly diagnosed Graves' disease patients. The study was conducted in China and was registered as a clinical trial. A total of 33 samples were covered by TCR sequencing, comprising some 13 persistent and some 20 newly diagnosed Graves' disease patients.

Libraries were built with multiplex PCR. Sequencing relied on an Illumina HiSeq 4000. iRepertoire HTBI primers and Arm-PCR amplification of CDR3 regions were used to construct TCR beta libraries. Before sequencing, the PCR products underwent gel purification. In the source study's methods: A total of roughly 67 TRBV and some 13 TRBJ segments were identified across samples and were used for gene usage analysis of CDR3 amino acid clonotypes. COPE and FqMerger were used to merge filtered high-quality paired reads into contigs. BLAST was used to align contigs to IMGT TRBV, TRBD and TRBJ reference genes, and CDR3 was defined according to IMGT. Any clonotype with a frequency above 0.1% was classified as a highly expanded clone. Shannon entropy was used to measure repertoire diversity, and the Gini coefficient was used to measure V-J evenness. Clonotypes shared by more than one individual were considered public. TCRdb reprocessed the public reads (quality trimming at Q25 with fastp, clone calling with MiXCR) and kept in-frame beta chains. Entries are consolidated by CDR3 protein sequence, retaining the most common genes and DNA. Clone size and V and J calls follow TCRdb, not the original study. The sample table shows roughly 410,000 distinct CDR3 sequences, and 14% to 15% are seen once. The ten largest clones take up 7.8% of the sample.

What the research found in general, with its limitations: Compared with newly diagnosed patients, persistent Graves' disease patients had lower TCR Shannon entropy and fewer highly expanded clones, which suggests clonal expansion. The authors noted that the small sample size was a limitation that may lower accuracy. Sequencing and analysis were limited to the TCR beta chain. Peripheral blood alone was examined, since thyroid tissue, which constituted the primary lesion, could not be accessed. Patients with persistent disease shared more public clonotypes (around 2,500) than newly diagnosed patients did (966). Preferential use of TRBV28, TRBJ1-2 and TRBJ2-5 was observed in persistent disease, whereas TRBV20-1 and TRBJ2-1 were favored in newly diagnosed disease.

The time point label corresponds to: newly diagnosed GD, antithyroid drugs for less than 3 months. RNA was extracted from PBMCs in TRIzol for both TCR sequencing and RNA sequencing. The diagnosis of Graves' disease followed American Thyroid Association guidelines. Patients for the study were recruited at an endocrinology department in Xi'an, China. From each patient, nine milliliters of peripheral blood was collected into an EDTA anticoagulant tube. Ficoll Paque Plus density gradient separation was used to isolate PBMCs, and no additional T cell sorting was done. An Agilent 2100 Bioanalyzer and agarose gel were used to assess RNA quality, and a NanoDrop 2000 was used to measure RNA concentration. These data also formed part of another study, on T cells in Graves' hyperthyroidism and ophthalmopathy. Per that second paper: Stable Graves' hyperthyroidism was defined as no progression to ophthalmopathy during 18 months of follow-up. Hyperthyroidism patients were newly diagnosed, had a disease duration of under 2 months, and were aged 18 to 65 years. The study excluded patients with uncontrolled infections, other autoimmune diseases, pregnancy or lactation. Diagnoses relied on clinical symptoms, serum thyroxine and TRAb, thyroid ultrasound and orbital computed tomography. A first-round RT-PCR of the TCR CDR3 used the HTBI primer set with the Qiagen OneStep RT-PCR kit. Most expanded thyroid clonotypes (frequency above 0.001) were also detected in blood, a finding suggesting that blood repertoires may reflect thyroid immune responses. A model built on a 13 V-J signature distinguished ophthalmopathy from stable hyperthyroidism, reaching roughly 88% sensitivity and around 82% specificity in cross-validation and 80%/75% in testing. In validation, the model predicted progression to ophthalmopathy with approximately 70% sensitivity and around 72% specificity, a median of around 6.6 months before onset. A discovery cohort of 95 to 100 patients, approximately 45 with Graves' ophthalmopathy and about 58 with stable Graves' hyperthyroidism, was used to find distinguishing TCR V-J signatures. Prospective prediction of ophthalmopathy was tested in an independent validation cohort consisting of fewer than 20 hyperthyroidism patients and 15 or so patients who later progressed to ophthalmopathy. The roughly 90 discovery patients were divided at random into training and test sets in a 7:3 ratio. In addition, the study compared T-cell repertoires in thyroid tissue and in blood from a handful of Graves' hyperthyroidism patients. Following sampling, methimazole starting at 30 mg daily was given to hyperthyroidism patients, and high-dose intravenous methylprednisolone was given to ophthalmopathy patients. Libraries were constructed in a second round of multiplex PCR, after which size selection and purification were carried out. The libraries were sequenced on an Illumina HiSeq2000 using paired-end 100 bp reads. SOAPnuke was used to process the raw data, removing reads that contained adapters or uncalled bases, had a mean Phred below 15, or lacked an exact match to the constant primer or identifier. High-quality paired reads were merged using COPE v1.2.5, and each unique nucleotide sequence was defined as a clonotype. Clonotypes were aligned to IMGT TRBV, TRBD and TRBJ reference segments using MiTCR v1.1. Only V-J combinations with frequency above 0.0001, covering about 99% of repertoires, were analysed. The TCS score was defined as the ratio of F50 (clonal expansion) to E x V (chaos), calculated using BLOSUM62-based TCRdist between CDR3 peptides within each V-J. Welch's t-statistics and random forest reduced just over 500 V-J features to about 12, which were used in a naive Bayes classifier (R e1071). No statistical method was used to set the sample size in advance, and investigators knew the group allocation. The paper reports TCR Vbeta CDR3 sequencing of approximately 140 peripheral blood samples: around 45 ophthalmopathy, approximately 74 hyperthyroidism and 17 progressor patients.

The chain uses TRBV5-6 and TRBJ2-3; TRBD2 lines up with 7 middle nucleotides. This clonotype originated in a woman aged 40 to 50 with Graves disease. Donor details come from another sample of the same person, matched by shared clones. Sequencing used peripheral blood mononuclear cells (PBMCs), obtained at new diagnosis, from a patient treated with antithyroid drugs. The CDR3 here reads CASSHTRGGTDTQYF. The base sequence is TGTGCCAGCAGCCACACACGGGGGGGCACAGATACGCAGTATTTT.